The next 22 T cell receptor beta chains were all read from a single sample in a study of the immune and genomic landscape of osteosarcoma. The post-treatment osteosarcoma tumors were primary, local recurrence or metastasis specimens from poor-prognosis patients. The method was immunoSEQ multiplex PCR; TCRdb's version includes in-frame clones alone and lacks a portion of them. This sample has more than 10,000 clones, with about two thirds found just once. The sample was osteosarcoma tumor tissue from the lung. The receptors originated from a human donor with osteosarcoma.

As to this clone: At one of its ends the junction is not consistent with the germline gene, which may arise from a read error. V usage is TRBV7-7 and J usage is TRBJ2-1; maybe TRBD2 (5 bases). Germline V gene lookup returns CDR1 SSHAT and CDR2 FNYEAQ (reference sequence). This CDR3 is built from 15 residues. The CDR3 loop is CASSLGSGHSDEQFF. For the CDR3, the DNA is TGTGCTAGCAGCTTAGGGAGTGGGCATTCCGATGAGCAGTTCTTC.

This clone was recorded a few times. The genes are TRBV6-1 and TRBJ2-6; D is uncertain. V lost 2 bases and J lost 3, with 5 bases in between. The CDR3 length is 14 residues. Germline-derived CDR1 and CDR2 are MNHNS and SASEGT. In DNA form, the CDR3 reads TGTGCCAGCAGTGAACAGGTTGGGGCCAACGTCCTGACTTTC. It codes for CASSEQVGANVLTF.

The rearrangement joins TRBV10-3 to TRBJ2-5; D is unresolved. Trimming pared 0 bases from V and 5 bases from J, leaving 13 bases between. CDR1 and CDR2 (germline): ENHRY, SYGVKD. This CDR3 is built from 15 residues. CDR3 residues: CAISESVTDAETQYF. CDR3 DNA sequence: TGTGCCATCAGTGAGTCTGTCACTGATGCCGAGACCCAGTACTTC.

This clone was recorded once. The chain has TRBV30 and TRBJ1-5, with D possibly being TRBD1 (6 bases). Germline CDR1 and CDR2: GTSNPN and SVGIG (reference sequence). Trimming removed 3 bases from V and 1 base from J, with 10 bases in between. The length of the CDR3 is 14 residues. CDR3 residues: CAWRAGQSNQPQHF. The CDR3 nucleotides read TGTGCCTGGAGGGCCGGACAGAGCAATCAGCCCCAGCATTTT.

This clone was observed once. The germline gene is not matched at one end of the junction; a read error may be the cause. The J gene is TRBJ1-6, the V gene TRBV27; a weak D match, TRBD1 (5 bases). Germline V gene data show CDR1 as MNHEY and CDR2 as SMNVEV (reference sequence). CDR3 size: 18 residues. In DNA, the CDR3 is TGTGCCAGCATTTTATTCGGGGGGGACTGGGAGGGGAATTCACCCCTCCACTTT. Encoded protein: CASILFGGDWEGNSPLHF.

The chain couples TRBV2 to TRBJ1-4; D uncertain. This CDR3 comprises 14 residues. Deletions cut 3 bases from V and 3 bases from J, with 8 bases between. Germline lookup yields CDR1 SNHLY and CDR2 FYNNEI. CDR3 DNA: TGTGCCAGCAGTGACGATGTTCCTAATGAAAAACTGTTTTTT. This encodes CASSDDVPNEKLFF. Together with reference TRBV2 and TRBJ1-4, the CDR3 gives the full variable domain: EPEVTQTPSHQVTQMGQEVILRCVPISNHLYFYWYRQILGQKVEFLVSFYNNEISEKSEIFDDQFSVERPDGSNFTLKIRSTKLEDSAMYFCASSDDVPNEKLFFGSGTQLSVL.

The chain has TRBV30 and TRBJ2-6; unclear D gene. The length of the CDR3 is 13 residues. The V and J ends lost 1 base and 1 base respectively, with 2 bases between them. The germline V gene encodes CDR1 GTSNPN and CDR2 SVGIG (reference sequence). The CDR3 coding sequence is TGTGCCTGGAGTGGGTCTGGGGCCAACGTCCTGACTTTC. It codes for CAWSGSGANVLTF.

The table lists this clone with a count of one. The J gene is TRBJ1-1, the V gene TRBV4-2; D remains ambiguous. The CDR3 consists of 14 residues. Germline CDR1 and CDR2: LGHNA and YNFKEQ. V dropped 0 bases and J dropped 1 base, with 6 bases sitting between them. CDR3 DNA sequence: TGTGCCAGCAGCCAAGAGTGGGGGAACACTGAAGCTTTCTTT. It yields the protein CASSQEWGNTEAFF.

The J gene is TRBJ2-1, the V gene TRBV6-5; 12 bases agree with TRBD2. Germline V gives CDR1 MNHEY, CDR2 SVGAGI. Trimming at V came to 6 bases and at J to 6 bases, leaving 6 bases not matched to a gene. The length of the CDR3 is 15 residues. The CDR3 reads CASSRLAGVANEQFF. CDR3 DNA: TGTGCCAGCAGCCGACTAGCGGGAGTCGCCAATGAGCAGTTCTTC.

This clone was detected only a few times. This chain uses TRBV28 with TRBJ2-7; TRBD1 matches at 8 bases. V was pared by 6 bases and J by 4 bases, with 8 bases of the junction left unmatched. Germline CDR1 MDHEN, CDR2 SYDVKM. The CDR3 sequence is 14 residues long. The CDR3 is CASSHRTGRYEQYF. DNA of the CDR3: TGTGCCAGCAGCCACCGGACAGGGCGATACGAGCAGTACTTC. Using reference TRBV28 and TRBJ2-7 for the parts outside the CDR3, the full variable domain is DVKVTQSSRYLVKRTGEKVFLECVQDMDHENMFWYRQDPGLGLRLIYFSYDVKMKEKGDIPEGYSVSREKKERFSLILESASTNQTSMYLCASSHRTGRYEQYFGPGTRLTVT.

The gene calls are TRBV6-6 and TRBJ1-2; D is unresolved. The CDR3 runs to 14 residues. V lost 4 bases and J lost 2, with 11 bases in between. In germline, CDR1 is MNHNY, CDR2 SVGAGI (reference sequence). CDR3 bases: TGTGCCAGCAGTTCCCCAGCCCGAAACTATGGCTACACCTTC. This codes for CASSSPARNYGYTF.

The chain employs TRBV5-4 and TRBJ2-3; D not certain. The V gene's germline CDR1 is SGHNT and CDR2 YYREEE (reference sequence). The CDR3 loop spans 17 amino acids. Trimming removed 0 bases at V and 6 bases at J, with 20 bases between. CDR3 coding DNA: TGTGCCAGCAGCTTGGGTTCCTCCCGACCACCGGAGGATACGCAGTATTTT. It is translated as CASSLGSSRPPEDTQYF.

This sequence joins TRBV4-2 and TRBJ2-1; D gene ambiguous. Trimming took off 0 bases at V and 8 bases at J, with 11 bases between the two ends. The CDR3 runs 14 residues. CDR1 LGHNA and CDR2 YNFKEQ come from the germline V gene. The CDR3 DNA follows: TGTGCCAGCAGCCAAGATATCCCGGCCCATGAGCAGTTCTTC. It yields the protein CASSQDIPAHEQFF.

The V and J genes are TRBV7-6 and TRBJ1-6; no reliable D call. Trimming cost V 5 bases and J 2 bases, with 13 bases left between them. There are 16 residues in the CDR3. Germline V gene lookup returns CDR1 SGHVS and CDR2 FNYEAQ. CDR3 coding DNA: TGTGCCAGCAGCCCAGGTCCTGGGGCCTATAATTCACCCCTCCACTTT. Translating it yields CASSPGPGAYNSPLHF.

V is TRBV7-2 and J is TRBJ1-1, with 8 positions matching TRBD1. Germline CDR1 SGHTA, CDR2 FQGNSA. V gave up 3 bases and J gave up 4 bases; unmatched junction bases: 7. The CDR3 extends over 15 amino acids. In DNA form, the CDR3 reads TGTGCCAGCAGCTTTTCCCTCACAGGGGGCACTGAAGCTTTCTTT. This translates into CASSFSLTGGTEAFF. The variable domain in full, completed from reference TRBV7-2 and TRBJ1-1, reads GAGVSQSPSNKVTEKGKDVELRCDPISGHTALYWYRQSLGQGLEFLIYFQGNSAPDKSGLPSDRFSAERTGGSVSTLTIQRTQQEDSAVYLCASSFSLTGGTEAFFGQGTRLTVV.

V and J are TRBV14 and TRBJ2-2; D unclear. CDR1 is SGHDN and CDR2 is FVKESK in the germline V gene. Trimming took 1 base from V and 0 from J, leaving 9 bases between them. The CDR3 consists of 16 residues. The CDR3 coding sequence is TGTGCCAGCAGCCAAGTTCTTACTTCGAACACCGGGGAGCTGTTTTTT. Translated, it gives CASSQVLTSNTGELFF.

The gene calls are TRBV6-5 and TRBJ2-3, with 14 nucleotides matching TRBD2. V trimming: 6 bases; J trimming: 7 bases; junction bases outside the gene matches: 6. The CDR3 spans 15 residues. Germline V gene sequence: CDR1 MNHEY, CDR2 SVGAGI. The CDR3 sequence: CASRRLAGGPHTQYF. CDR3 bases: TGTGCCAGCAGAAGACTAGCGGGAGGGCCTCATACGCAGTATTTT.

The V call is TRBV21-1, the J call TRBJ2-7; the table assigns TRBD1, which was not confirmed against the DNA. TRBV21-1 is classified as a pseudogene. The CDR3 totals 14 residues. This chain's CDR3 is CASSAGPQYYEQYF. DNA for the CDR3: TGTGCCAGCAGCGCTGGGCCCCAGTACTACGAGCAGTACTTC.

The J gene is TRBJ2-7, the V gene TRBV10-3, with TRBD1 matching over 7 bases. CDR3 length equals 16 residues. Germline CDR1 reads ENHRY; CDR2 reads SYGVKD. With V trimmed by 0 bases and J by 6 bases, 11 bases remained unmatched. CDR3 nucleotide sequence: TGTGCCATCAGTGAGTCGGGGGACAGTACATCAAGCGAGCAGTACTTC. This gives the protein CAISESGDSTSSEQYF.

The chain couples TRBV5-1 to TRBJ1-1, with 10 bases aligning to TRBD1. CDR1 SGHRS and CDR2 YFSETQ come from the germline V gene. The V and J ends lost 3 bases and 6 bases, in that order; junction bases with no gene match: 2. This CDR3 has 13 residues. CDR3 nucleotide sequence: TGCGCCAGCAGCTGGGGGACAGGGGCTGAAGCTTTCTTT. It specifies CASSWGTGAEAFF.

V and J are TRBV7-9 and TRBJ2-5; no clear D. Germline lookup yields CDR1 SEHNR and CDR2 FQNEAQ (reference sequence). Trimming removed 2 bases from V and 5 bases from J, with 6 bases in between. The CDR3 is made up of 12 amino acids. The CDR3 protein is CASSLLPETQYF. Written as DNA, the CDR3 is TGTGCCAGCAGCTTACTTCCGGAGACCCAGTACTTC.

This clone has just a few counts. The chain employs TRBV5-6 and TRBJ1-5; 10 bases match TRBD1. Germline lookup yields CDR1 SGHDT and CDR2 YYEEEE. There are 15 residues in the CDR3. V lost 1 base to trimming and J lost 5 bases; unmatched junction nucleotides: 3. In DNA form, the CDR3 reads TGTGCCAGCAGCTTGTGGGACAGGGGTGATCAGCCCCAGCATTTT. This codes for CASSLWDRGDQPQHF.